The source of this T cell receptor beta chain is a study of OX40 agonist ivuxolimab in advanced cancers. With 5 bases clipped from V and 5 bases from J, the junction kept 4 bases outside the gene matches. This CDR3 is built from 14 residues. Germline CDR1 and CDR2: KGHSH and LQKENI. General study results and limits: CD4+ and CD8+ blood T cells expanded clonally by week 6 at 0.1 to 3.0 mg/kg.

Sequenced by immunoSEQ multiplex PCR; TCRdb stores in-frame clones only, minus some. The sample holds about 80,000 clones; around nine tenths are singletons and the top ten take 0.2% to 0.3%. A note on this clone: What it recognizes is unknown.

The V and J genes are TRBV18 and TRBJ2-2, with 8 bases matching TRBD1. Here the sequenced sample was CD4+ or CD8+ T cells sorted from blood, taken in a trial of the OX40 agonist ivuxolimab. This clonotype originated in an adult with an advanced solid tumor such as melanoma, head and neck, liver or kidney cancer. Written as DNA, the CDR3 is TGTGCCAGCTCAGCCAGGGGGCTAACCGGGGAGCTGTTTTTT. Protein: CASSARGLTGELFF.